The rows below give T cell receptor beta chains drawn from one sample of a study of blood T cell repertoires in COVID-19. Assay used: immunoSEQ multiplex PCR; TCRdb lists only in-frame clones, some missing. The sample yields some 100,000 clones, about 85% seen once. Sequencing input: peripheral blood. These TCRs come from a man in his fifties with active or convalescent COVID-19. The CDR3 runs from the conserved cysteine through the conserved F or W. The D gene is left open where the match is weak. Only part of the rows carry a size: once, few, many, or a class if the clone is expanded.

>.|.|TRBJ2-6|TRBV21-1
TGTGCCAGCAGCAAAGATCGGGACAGGGACAGCTCTGGGGCCAACGTCCTGACTTTC
CASSKDRDRDSSGANVLTF
>.|once|TRBJ2-3|TRBV2
TGTGCCAGCAGTGCGAGCTCTCACCCAGATACGCAGTATTTT
CASSASSHPDTQYF
>TRBD2|.|TRBJ2-1|TRBV7-7
TGTGCTAGCAGCTTAGTACTAGCGGGGGGGGAGCAGTTCTTC
CASSLVLAGGEQFF
>.|.|TRBJ2-7|TRBV11-3
TGTGCCAGCAGCTTAGGACTCTCCTCCTACGAGCAGTACTTC
CASSLGLSSYEQYF
>.|once|TRBJ2-3|TRBV18
TGTGCCAGCTGGGCCCAATCGGGCACAGATACGCAGTATTTT
CASWAQSGTDTQYF
>.|.|TRBJ2-3|TRBV18
TGTGCCAGCTCACCAAACCCAGGGGGCACAGATACGCAGTATTTT
CASSPNPGGTDTQYF
>.|.|TRBJ2-7|TRBV7-8
TGTGCCAGCAGGGACACCCGCTCCTACGAGCAGTACTTC
CASRDTRSYEQYF
>.|.|TRBJ1-2|TRBV19
TGTGCCAGTATCCTGGGAGCAGGGGAGCATGGCTACACCTTC
CASILGAGEHGYTF
>.|once|TRBJ1-5|TRBV19
TGTGCCAGTAGTATAGACACCCTAGACCAGCCCCAGCATTTT
CASSIDTLDQPQHF
>TRBD1|.|TRBJ2-2|TRBV2
TGTGCCAGCAGTGGAGGACAGGGGGTCCACGGGGAGCTGTTTTTT
CASSGGQGVHGELFF
>TRBD1|.|TRBJ1-2|TRBV5-4
TGTGCCAGCAGCTCGGGACAGGGGGCGAACTATGGCTACACCTTC
CASSSGQGANYGYTF
>.|.|TRBJ1-1|TRBV30
TGTGCCTGGAGTGGGATGGGGCGGGGGGTCACTGAAGCTTTCTTT
CAWSGMGRGVTEAFF
>.|.|TRBJ1-1|TRBV27
TGTGCCAGCAGTCCGCCCAATAGGAGGGGGGGTACTGAAGCTTTCTTT
CASSPPNRRGGTEAFF
>.|.|TRBJ1-4|TRBV7-9
TGTGCCAGCTGCCCCCAGGCTAATGAAAAACTGTTTTTT
CASCPQANEKLFF
>.|.|TRBJ1-2|TRBV27
TGTGCCAGCAGTTCAGGGGCCAACTATGGCTACACCTTC
CASSSGANYGYTF
>TRBD2|.|TRBJ2-1|TRBV29-1
TGCAGCGCAGGTAGCGGGGGGTACAATGAGCAGTTCTTC
CSAGSGGYNEQFF
>.|.|TRBJ1-1|TRBV5-1
TGCGCCAGCCGGTGGTGGGGGGAGGATACTGAAGCTTTCTTT
CASRWWGEDTEAFF
>.|.|TRBJ2-5|TRBV5-1
TGCGCCAGCAGCTTGGGTACAATACAAGAGACCCAGTACTTC
CASSLGTIQETQYF
>TRBD1|.|TRBJ1-1|TRBV5-1
TGCGCCAGCAGCTCTAGACAGGGGGGCACTGAAGCTTTCTTT
CASSSRQGGTEAFF
>.|few|TRBJ1-1|TRBV27
TGTGCCAGCAGTTTATACCCAGGGCCCACTGAAGCTTTCTTT
CASSLYPGPTEAFF
>.|.|TRBJ1-5|TRBV19
TGTGCCAGTAGAGAGGGCAGGGGTATGGATCAGCCCCAGCATTTT
CASREGRGMDQPQHF
>.|once|TRBJ2-1|TRBV5-6
TGTGCCAGCAGCCGGGACTTCGGCCACAATGAGCAGTTCTTC
CASSRDFGHNEQFF
>.|.|TRBJ2-1|TRBV5-5
TGTGCCAGCAGCTTTGGTCAGGGGAATGAGCAGTTCTTC
CASSFGQGNEQFF
>TRBD1|.|TRBJ2-2|TRBV2
TGTGCCAGCAGCATCACAGGGGGCGGGCTGTTTTTT
CASSITGGGLFF
>TRBD1|.|TRBJ1-1|TRBV5-4
TGTGCCAGCAGCATTGGTGGGGGCCAGGGGGACACTGAAGCTTTCTTT
CASSIGGGQGDTEAFF
>TRBD1|.|TRBJ2-3|TRBV18
TGTGCCAGCTCGCTAGGACAGGGGAGCACAGATACGCAGTATTTT
CASSLGQGSTDTQYF
>TRBD1|.|TRBJ2-3|TRBV24-1
TGTGCCACCAGTGATTCCGGGACAGGAACAGATACGCAGTATTTT
CATSDSGTGTDTQYF
>TRBD1|.|TRBJ2-7|TRBV19
TGTGCCAGTAGTCTGGGACAGGGAATTGACGAGCAGTACTTC
CASSLGQGIDEQYF
>TRBD2|.|TRBJ2-7|TRBV5-1
TGCGCCAGCAGCTTAGACGGGACTACCGGGATGGAGTACTTC
CASSLDGTTGMEYF
>.|.|TRBJ1-2|TRBV12-3/TRBV12-4
TGTGCCAGCAGTTTAGGTAGTTCCGGGGGCTACACCTTC
CASSLGSSGGYTF
>.|once|TRBJ1-6|TRBV5-1
TGCGCCAGCAGCTTACTCCCTGCGCAGGGAGGTAATTCACCCCTCCACTTT
CASSLLPAQGGNSPLHF
>.|.|TRBJ1-2|TRBV5-1
TGCGCCAGCAGCTTGCAACAGGGTGGCTATGGCTACACCTTC
CASSLQQGGYGYTF
>TRBD2|.|TRBJ2-1|TRBV7-6
TGTGCCAGCAGCTACCAAAGCGGGACTGAGCAGTTCTTC
CASSYQSGTEQFF
>.|.|TRBJ1-5|TRBV5-8
TGTGCCAGCAGCTTGTATCGCGTTCCTGGTAGGCCCCAGCATTTT
CASSLYRVPGRPQHF
>.|.|TRBJ1-5|TRBV6-6
TGTGCCAGCAGTTACTCGAATGGGGGGGGTCCCCAGCATTTT
CASSYSNGGGPQHF
>.|.|TRBJ2-3|TRBV27
TGTGCCAGCAGTTCCCTCCCCAGGTGGACAGATACGCAGTATTTT
CASSSLPRWTDTQYF
>.|.|TRBJ2-3|TRBV7-9
TGTGCCAGCAGCTTACGGACTGGGGTAGTCTCGACAGATACGCAGTATTTT
CASSLRTGVVSTDTQYF
>TRBD2|.|TRBJ2-2|TRBV11-3
TGTGCCTTCGAAGCGGGAATGACCGGGGAGCTGTTTTTT
CAFEAGMTGELFF
>.|few|TRBJ1-1|TRBV19
TGTGCCAGTATGGGGCTAGACTTTAACACTGAAGCTTTCTTT
CASMGLDFNTEAFF
>TRBD2|once|TRBJ2-2|TRBV24-1
TGTGCCACCAGTGATGTCGGCGTAGCGGGAGTTACCGGGGAGCTGTTTTTT
CATSDVGVAGVTGELFF
>TRBD2|.|TRBJ2-1|TRBV27
TGTGCCAGCAGACCACTGCTGCGGGAGGCTCGGGGAAATGAGCAGTTCTTC
CASRPLLREARGNEQFF
>.|.|TRBJ2-5|TRBV3-1/TRBV3-2
TGTGCCAGCAGCCCCAGCGGGACACAAGAGACCCAGTACTTC
CASSPSGTQETQYF
>TRBD1|.|TRBJ1-3|TRBV6-5
TGTGCCAGCAGCCGGACAGGCTTCTCTGGAAACACCATATATTTT
CASSRTGFSGNTIYF
>.|.|TRBJ2-5|TRBV5-1
TGCGCCAGCAGCTCGTTAGCGGTTCAGACCCAGTACTTC
CASSSLAVQTQYF
>.|.|TRBJ2-7|TRBV21-1
TGTGCCAGCAGCACACCAGGAGGGGAGCGTTCCTACGAGCAGTACTTC
CASSTPGGERSYEQYF
>.|.|TRBJ1-5|TRBV29-1
TGCAGCGTCGATGCAGGGGACAATCAGCCCCAGCATTTT
CSVDAGDNQPQHF
>.|.|TRBJ2-1|TRBV5-4
TGTGCCAGCAGCTTGGAGATGGGCCCAGGTGGCGATGAGCAGTTCTTC
CASSLEMGPGGDEQFF
>TRBD1|.|TRBJ2-1|TRBV25-1
TGTGCCAGCAGTGATCGACAGGGAAGGTATGAGCAGTTCTTC
CASSDRQGRYEQFF
>TRBD2|.|TRBJ2-7|TRBV5-1
TGCGCCAGCTACGTTAGTACCGGGACTAGTTCCTACGAGCAGTACTTC
CASYVSTGTSSYEQYF
>TRBD1|.|TRBJ2-5|TRBV5-6
TGTGCCAGCACCACGGACAGGGGGCAAGAGACCCAGTACTTC
CASTTDRGQETQYF
>.|many|TRBJ2-5|TRBV27
TGTGCCAGCAGTTTTTCTGGGGGCGCGATGGAGACCCAGTACTTC
CASSFSGGAMETQYF
>.|.|TRBJ2-2|TRBV11-3
TGTGCCAGCAGCTCAGGGCGGGGTAGCGGGGAGCTGTTTTTT
CASSSGRGSGELFF
>TRBD1|few|TRBJ2-3|TRBV30
TGTGCCTGGAGTGTAGGTGGGACAGGGGTCACAGATACGCAGTATTTT
CAWSVGGTGVTDTQYF
>.|.|TRBJ2-2|TRBV12-5
TGTGCTAGTGGTTTGGGGCTCACCGGGGAGCTGTTTTTT
CASGLGLTGELFF
>.|.|TRBJ2-7|TRBV9
TGTGCCAGCAGCCCCCAGCTTAGCCCGGAGGGGGAGCAGTACTTC
CASSPQLSPEGEQYF
>TRBD1|.|TRBJ1-2|TRBV5-8
TGTGCCAGCAGCTTTAGACAGGGAGGCTACACCTTC
CASSFRQGGYTF
>.|.|TRBJ1-2|TRBV19
TGTGCCAGTTGGGCAGGGGTTTGGAATGGCTACACCTTC
CASWAGVWNGYTF
>TRBD2|.|TRBJ2-1|TRBV7-2
TGTGCCAGCAGCTTTACTAGCGGCCTTTACAATGAGCAGTTCTTC
CASSFTSGLYNEQFF
>.|.|TRBJ2-6|TRBV7-3
TGTGCCAGCAGCTCAACCTCCGGGACTTTTAATTCTGGGGCCAACGTCCTGACTTTC
CASSSTSGTFNSGANVLTF